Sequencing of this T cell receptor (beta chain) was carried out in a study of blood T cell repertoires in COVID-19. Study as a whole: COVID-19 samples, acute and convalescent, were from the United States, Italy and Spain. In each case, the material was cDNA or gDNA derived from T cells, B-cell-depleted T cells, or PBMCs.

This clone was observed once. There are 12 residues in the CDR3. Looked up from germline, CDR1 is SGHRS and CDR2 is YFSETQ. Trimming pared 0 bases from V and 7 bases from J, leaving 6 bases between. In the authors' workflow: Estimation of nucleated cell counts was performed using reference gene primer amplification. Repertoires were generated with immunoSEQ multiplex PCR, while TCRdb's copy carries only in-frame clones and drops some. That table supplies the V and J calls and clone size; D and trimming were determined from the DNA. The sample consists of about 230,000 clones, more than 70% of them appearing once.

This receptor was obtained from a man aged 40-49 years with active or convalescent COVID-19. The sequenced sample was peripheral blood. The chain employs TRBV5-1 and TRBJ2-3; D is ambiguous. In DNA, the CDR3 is TGCGCCAGCAGCTTGGAGCAAAATACGCAGTATTTT. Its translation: CASSLEQNTQYF.